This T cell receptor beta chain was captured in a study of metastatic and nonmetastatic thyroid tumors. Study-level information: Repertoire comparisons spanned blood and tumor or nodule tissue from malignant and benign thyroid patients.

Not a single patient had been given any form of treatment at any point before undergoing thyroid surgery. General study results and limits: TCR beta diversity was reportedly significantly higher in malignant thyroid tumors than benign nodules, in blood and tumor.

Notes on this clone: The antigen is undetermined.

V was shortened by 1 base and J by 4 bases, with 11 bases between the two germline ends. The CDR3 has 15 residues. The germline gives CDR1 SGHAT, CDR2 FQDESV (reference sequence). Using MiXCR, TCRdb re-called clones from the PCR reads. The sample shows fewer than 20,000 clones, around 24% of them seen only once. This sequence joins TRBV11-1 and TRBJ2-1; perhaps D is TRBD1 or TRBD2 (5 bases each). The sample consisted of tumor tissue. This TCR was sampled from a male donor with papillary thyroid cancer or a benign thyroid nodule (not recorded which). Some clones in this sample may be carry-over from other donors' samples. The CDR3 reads CASSLVVGAYNEQFF. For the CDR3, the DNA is TGTGCCAGCAGCTTAGTAGTCGGGGCTTACAATGAGCAGTTCTTC.